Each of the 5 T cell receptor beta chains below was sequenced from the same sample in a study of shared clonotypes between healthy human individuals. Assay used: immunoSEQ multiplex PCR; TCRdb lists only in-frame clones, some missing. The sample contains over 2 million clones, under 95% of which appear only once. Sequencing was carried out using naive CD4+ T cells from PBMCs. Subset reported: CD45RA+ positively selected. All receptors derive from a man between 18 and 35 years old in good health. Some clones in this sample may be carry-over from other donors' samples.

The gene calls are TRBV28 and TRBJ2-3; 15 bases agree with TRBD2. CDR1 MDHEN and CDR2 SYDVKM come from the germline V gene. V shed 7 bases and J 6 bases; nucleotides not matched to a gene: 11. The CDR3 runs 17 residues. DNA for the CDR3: TGTGCCAGCACTCCCCAGGGACTAGCGGGAGGCCGGGATACGCAGTATTTT. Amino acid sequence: CASTPQGLAGGRDTQYF. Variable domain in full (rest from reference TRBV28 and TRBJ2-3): DVKVTQSSRYLVKRTGEKVFLECVQDMDHENMFWYRQDPGLGLRLIYFSYDVKMKEKGDIPEGYSVSREKKERFSLILESASTNQTSMYLCASTPQGLAGGRDTQYFGPGTRLTVL.

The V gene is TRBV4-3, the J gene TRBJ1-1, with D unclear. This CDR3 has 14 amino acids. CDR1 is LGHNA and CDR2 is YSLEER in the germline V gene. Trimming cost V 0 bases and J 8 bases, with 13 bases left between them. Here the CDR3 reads CASSQDPYAREAFF. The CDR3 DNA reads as TGCGCCAGCAGCCAAGATCCCTATGCCAGGGAAGCTTTCTTT.

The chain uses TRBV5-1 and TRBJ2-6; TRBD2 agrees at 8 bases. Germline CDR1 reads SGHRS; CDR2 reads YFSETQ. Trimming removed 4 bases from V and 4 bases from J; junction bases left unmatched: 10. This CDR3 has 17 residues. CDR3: CASSEFGGGSGANVLTF. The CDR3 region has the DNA TGCGCCAGCAGCGAGTTTGGCGGGGGGTCCGGGGCCAACGTCCTGACTTTC. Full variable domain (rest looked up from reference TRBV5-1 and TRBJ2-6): KAGVTQTPRYLIKTRGQQVTLSCSPISGHRSVSWYQQTPGQGLQFLFEYFSETQRNKGNFPGRFSGRQFSNSRSEMNVSTLELGDSALYLCASSEFGGGSGANVLTFGAGSRLTVL.

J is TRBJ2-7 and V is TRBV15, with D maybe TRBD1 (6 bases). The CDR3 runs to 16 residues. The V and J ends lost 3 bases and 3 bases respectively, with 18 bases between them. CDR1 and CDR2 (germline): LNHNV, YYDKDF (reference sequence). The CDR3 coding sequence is TGTGCCACCAGCAGCCCCAAAACAGGGAACTTCTACGAGCAGTACTTC. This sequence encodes CATSSPKTGNFYEQYF.

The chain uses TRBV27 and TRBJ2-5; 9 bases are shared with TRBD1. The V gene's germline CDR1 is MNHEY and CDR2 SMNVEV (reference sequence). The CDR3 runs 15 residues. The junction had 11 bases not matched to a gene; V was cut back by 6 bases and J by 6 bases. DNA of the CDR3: TGTGCCAGCAGAAGTGCCGGGACAGGGCCAAAGACCCAGTACTTC. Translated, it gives CASRSAGTGPKTQYF.